The 13 T cell receptor beta chains given below trace back to one sample, sequenced in a study of blood T cell repertoires in COVID-19. Clones were sequenced by immunoSEQ multiplex PCR, and TCRdb holds only the in-frame ones, with some missing. The profile shows approximately 200,000 clones, around 85% of them singletons. Material: PBMCs or T cells enriched from blood (not recorded which). The receptors shown here come from a man aged 40-55 years who had recovered from COVID-19.

V is TRBV6-6 and J is TRBJ1-2; D call uncertain. Germline V gene sequence: CDR1 MNHNY, CDR2 SVGAGI (reference sequence). The V gene lost 9 bases and the J gene lost 2 bases, with 22 bases spanning the gap. CDR3 length: 16 amino acids. CDR3 in amino acids: CASILSGLAENYGYTF. The DNA for the CDR3 is TGTGCCAGTATCCTATCGGGGTTGGCAGAAAACTATGGCTACACCTTC.

The V gene is TRBV18, the J gene TRBJ2-5; 7 bases line up with TRBD1. In germline, CDR1 is KGHSH, CDR2 LQKENI. V shed 2 bases and J 5 bases; nucleotides not matched to a gene: 5. There are 14 residues in the CDR3. CDR3 residues: CASSPNTGAETQYF. For the CDR3, the DNA is TGTGCCAGCTCACCAAACACAGGGGCGGAGACCCAGTACTTC.

The gene calls are TRBV10-3 and TRBJ2-3; D not certain. The CDR3 length is 13 residues. V dropped 3 bases and J dropped 0 bases, with 4 bases sitting between them. CDR1 and CDR2 (germline): ENHRY, SYGVKD. The CDR3 DNA follows: TGTGCCATCAGTGACCCTAGCACAGATACGCAGTATTTT. This encodes CAISDPSTDTQYF.

The chain joins TRBV28 to TRBJ2-5; no clear D gene. The V gene lost 4 bases and the J gene lost 9 bases, with 6 bases spanning the gap. CDR3 length: 10 residues. Germline CDR1 reads MDHEN; CDR2 reads SYDVKM. CDR3 DNA: TGTGCCAGCAGTTCCAGTGCCCAGTACTTC. Translating it yields CASSSSAQYF.

The chain joins TRBV18 to TRBJ1-4; no firm D call. The CDR3 runs to 15 residues. Germline V gene lookup returns CDR1 KGHSH and CDR2 LQKENI. V was cut by 2 bases and J by 0 bases, with 7 bases left in between. As DNA, the CDR3 is TGTGCCAGCTCACCAGAGGGTGCAACTAATGAAAAACTGTTTTTT. Translated, it gives CASSPEGATNEKLFF.

The V call is TRBV13, the J call TRBJ2-1, with TRBD2 matching 7 bases. Germline CDR1 and CDR2: PRHDT and FYEKMQ (reference sequence). With V trimmed by 2 bases and J by 8 bases, 6 bases remained unmatched. The CDR3 extends over 14 amino acids. The DNA for the CDR3 is TGTGCCAGCAGCTTACTAGCGGCCAGGGATGAGCAGTTCTTC. Its protein is CASSLLAARDEQFF.

The V call is TRBV13, the J call TRBJ2-7, with 9 positions matching TRBD1. CDR3 length: 14 amino acids. Per germline, CDR1 PRHDT and CDR2 FYEKMQ (reference sequence). V gave up 5 bases and J gave up 6 bases; unmatched junction bases: 8. CDR3 DNA: TGTGCCAGCAGCATGCGGGACAGGGTCTCCGAGCAGTACTTC. As protein: CASSMRDRVSEQYF.

The V gene is TRBV7-2, the J gene TRBJ1-4, with no clear D. The CDR3 spans 11 residues. V was cut by 4 bases and J by 14 bases, with 11 bases left in between. Germline V gives CDR1 SGHTA, CDR2 FQGNSA. In nucleotides, the CDR3 is TGTGCCAGCAGCTCGACGGGGTCCCTGTTTTTT. It codes for CASSSTGSLFF.

As for this clone: Other nucleotide sequences in the sample specify the same CDR3. This chain uses TRBV5-1 with TRBJ2-1; TRBD2 might be the D (6 bases). Per germline, CDR1 SGHRS and CDR2 YFSETQ. Trimming pared 1 base from V and 3 bases from J, leaving 23 bases between. The CDR3 has 19 amino acids. The CDR3 region is CASSLPVGSSGGSYNEQFF. The CDR3 bases are TGCGCCAGCAGCTTGCCCGTGGGATCCAGTGGGGGGAGCTACAATGAGCAGTTCTTC.

The chain carries TRBV30 and TRBJ2-2; TRBD2 might be the D (5 bases). This CDR3 comprises 13 residues. Trimming left V 7 bases short and J 7 bases short, with 16 bases between. Looked up from germline, CDR1 is GTSNPN and CDR2 is SVGIG (reference sequence). The CDR3: CAYSRVVYGELFF. In DNA form, the CDR3 reads TGTGCCTATTCGAGGGTGGTTTACGGGGAGCTGTTTTTT. Looking up the rest from reference TRBV30 and TRBJ2-2 gives the full variable domain: SQTIHQWPATLVQPVGSPLSLECTVEGTSNPNLYWYRQAAGRGLQLLFYSVGIGQISSEVPQNLSASRPQDRQFILSSKKLLLSDSGFYLCAYSRVVYGELFFGEGSRLTVL.

V is TRBV9 and J is TRBJ1-6; D not certain. V was shortened by 1 base and J by 0 bases, with 5 bases between the two germline ends. CDR3 size: 15 residues. Per the germline V gene, CDR1 is SGDLS and CDR2 is YYNGEE. The CDR3 DNA sequence: TGTGCCAGCAGCGTATCGGGCTCCTATAATTCACCCCTCCACTTT. Translating it yields CASSVSGSYNSPLHF.

This rearrangement joins TRBV29-1 to TRBJ2-3, with TRBD2 matching 11 bases. Germline V gene lookup returns CDR1 SQVTM and CDR2 ANQGSEA. This CDR3 region has 14 residues. Unmatched junction bases numbered 8, after V lost 6 bases and J lost 6 bases. CDR3 sequence reads: CSVAGLAGFDTQYF. The CDR3 region has the DNA TGCAGCGTAGCAGGACTAGCGGGCTTCGATACGCAGTATTTT.

V gene TRBV2 combines with J gene TRBJ2-5; TRBD2 might be the D (6 bases). Per the germline V gene, CDR1 is SNHLY and CDR2 is FYNNEI. This CDR3 is built from 15 residues. The V and J ends lost 4 bases and 3 bases respectively, with 15 bases between them. As DNA, the CDR3 is TGTGCCAGCAGTGGTAGGGCAGGGAGGAAAGAGACCCAGTACTTC. Encoded protein: CASSGRAGRKETQYF.